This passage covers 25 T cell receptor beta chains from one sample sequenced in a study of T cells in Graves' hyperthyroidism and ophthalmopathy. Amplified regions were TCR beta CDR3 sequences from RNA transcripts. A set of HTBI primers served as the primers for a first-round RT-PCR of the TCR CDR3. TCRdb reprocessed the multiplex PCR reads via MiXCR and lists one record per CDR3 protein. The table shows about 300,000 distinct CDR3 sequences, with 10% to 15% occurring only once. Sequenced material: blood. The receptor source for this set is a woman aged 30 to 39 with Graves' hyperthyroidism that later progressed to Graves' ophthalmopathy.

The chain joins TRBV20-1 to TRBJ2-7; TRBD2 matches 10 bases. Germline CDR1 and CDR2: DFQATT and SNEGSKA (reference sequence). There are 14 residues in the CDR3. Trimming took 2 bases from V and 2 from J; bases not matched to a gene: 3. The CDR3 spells CSARRGTSAYEQYF. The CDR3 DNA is TGCAGTGCTAGACGCGGGACTAGCGCCTACGAGCAGTACTTC.

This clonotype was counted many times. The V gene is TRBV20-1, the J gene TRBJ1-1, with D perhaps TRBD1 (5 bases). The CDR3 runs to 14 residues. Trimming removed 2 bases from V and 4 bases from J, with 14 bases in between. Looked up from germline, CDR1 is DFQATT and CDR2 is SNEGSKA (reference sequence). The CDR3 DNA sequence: TGCAGTGCTAGAAGAGGGGAGGCGAGCACTGAAGCTTTCTTT. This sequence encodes CSARRGEASTEAFF.

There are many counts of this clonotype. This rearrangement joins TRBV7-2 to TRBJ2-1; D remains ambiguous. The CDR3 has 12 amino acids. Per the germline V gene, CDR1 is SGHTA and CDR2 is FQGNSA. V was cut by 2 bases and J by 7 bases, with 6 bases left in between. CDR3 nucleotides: TGTGCCAGCAGCTTACTCCTTAATGAGCAGTTCTTC. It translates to CASSLLLNEQFF.

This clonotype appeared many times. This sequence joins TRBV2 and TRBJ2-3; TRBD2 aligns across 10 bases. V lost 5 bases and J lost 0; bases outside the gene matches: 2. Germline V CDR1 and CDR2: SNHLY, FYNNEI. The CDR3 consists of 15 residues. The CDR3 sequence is CASSQLAGSTDTQYF. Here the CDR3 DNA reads TGTGCCAGCAGTCAACTAGCGGGAAGCACAGATACGCAGTATTTT. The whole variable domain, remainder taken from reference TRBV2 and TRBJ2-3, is EPEVTQTPSHQVTQMGQEVILRCVPISNHLYFYWYRQILGQKVEFLVSFYNNEISEKSEIFDDQFSVERPDGSNFTLKIRSTKLEDSAMYFCASSQLAGSTDTQYFGPGTRLTVL.

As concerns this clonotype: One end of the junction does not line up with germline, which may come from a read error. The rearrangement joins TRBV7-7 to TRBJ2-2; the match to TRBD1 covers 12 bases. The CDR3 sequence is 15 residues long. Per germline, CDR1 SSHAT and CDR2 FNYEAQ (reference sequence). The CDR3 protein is CASSLGDRGPGELFF. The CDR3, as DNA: TGTGCTAGCAGCTTAGGGGACAGGGGGCCCGGGGAGCTGTTTTTT.

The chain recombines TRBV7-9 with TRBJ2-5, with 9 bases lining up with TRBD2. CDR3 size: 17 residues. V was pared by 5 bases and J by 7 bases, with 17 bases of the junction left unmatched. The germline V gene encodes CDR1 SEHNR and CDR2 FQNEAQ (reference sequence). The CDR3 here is CASSRGGTSILMGTQYF. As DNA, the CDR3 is TGTGCCAGCAGCCGAGGGGGGACTAGCATCTTGATGGGGACCCAGTACTTC.

This CDR3 is CAWRRVVGTEAFF. In DNA form, the CDR3 reads TGTGCCTGGAGAAGGGTGGTTGGCACTGAAGCTTTCTTT. The chain couples TRBV30 to TRBJ1-1; D is uncertain. Deletions cut 3 bases from V and 4 bases from J, with 12 bases between. CDR3 size: 13 residues. Germline CDR1 and CDR2: GTSNPN and SVGIG (reference sequence).

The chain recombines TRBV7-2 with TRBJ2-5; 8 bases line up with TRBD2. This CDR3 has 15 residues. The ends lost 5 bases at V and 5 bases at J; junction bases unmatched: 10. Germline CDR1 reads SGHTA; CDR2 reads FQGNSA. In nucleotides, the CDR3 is TGTGCCAGCAGCCCCCGGGGGGGTCTCGGGGAGACCCAGTACTTC. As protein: CASSPRGGLGETQYF.

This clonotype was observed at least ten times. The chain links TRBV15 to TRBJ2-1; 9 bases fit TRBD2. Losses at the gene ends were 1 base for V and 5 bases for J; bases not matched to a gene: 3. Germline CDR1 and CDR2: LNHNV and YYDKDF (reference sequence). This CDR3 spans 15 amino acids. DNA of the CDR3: TGTGCCACCAGCAGAGGCGGGACTAGCAACAATGAGCAGTTCTTC. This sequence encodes CATSRGGTSNNEQFF.

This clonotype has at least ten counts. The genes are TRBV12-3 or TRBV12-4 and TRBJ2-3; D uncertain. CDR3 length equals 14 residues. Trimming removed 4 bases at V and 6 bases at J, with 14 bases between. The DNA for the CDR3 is TGTGCCAGCAGTTCCTCGTCTGCCGCGGATACGCAGTATTTT. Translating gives CASSSSSAADTQYF.

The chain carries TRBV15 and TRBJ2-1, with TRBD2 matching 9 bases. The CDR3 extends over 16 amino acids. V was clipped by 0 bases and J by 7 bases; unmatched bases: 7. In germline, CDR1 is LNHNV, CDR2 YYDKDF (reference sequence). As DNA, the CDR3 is TGTGCCACCAGCAGAGATTGGCGGGGGGGTGGGAATGAGCAGTTCTTC. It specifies CATSRDWRGGGNEQFF.

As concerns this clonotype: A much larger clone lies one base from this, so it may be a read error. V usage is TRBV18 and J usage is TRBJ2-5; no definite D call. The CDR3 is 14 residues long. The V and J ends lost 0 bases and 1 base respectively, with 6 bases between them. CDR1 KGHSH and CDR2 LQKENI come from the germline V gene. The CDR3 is CASSPPLTQETQYF. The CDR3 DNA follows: TGTGCCAGCTCACCACCGTTAACCCAAGAGACCCAGTACTTC.

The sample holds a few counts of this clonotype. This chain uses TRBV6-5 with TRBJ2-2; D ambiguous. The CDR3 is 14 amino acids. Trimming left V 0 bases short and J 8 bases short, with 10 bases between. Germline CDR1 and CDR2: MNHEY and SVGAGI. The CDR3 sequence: CASSYSIKTGELFF. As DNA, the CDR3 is TGTGCCAGCAGTTACTCGATAAAAACGGGGGAGCTGTTTTTT.

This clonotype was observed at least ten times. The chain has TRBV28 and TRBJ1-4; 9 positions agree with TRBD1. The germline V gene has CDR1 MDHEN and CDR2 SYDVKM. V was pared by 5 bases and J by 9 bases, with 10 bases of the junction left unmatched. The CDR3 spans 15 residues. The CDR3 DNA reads TGTGCCAGCAGTGACCCGACAGGGGGACGACAAAAACTGTTTTTT. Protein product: CASSDPTGGRQKLFF.

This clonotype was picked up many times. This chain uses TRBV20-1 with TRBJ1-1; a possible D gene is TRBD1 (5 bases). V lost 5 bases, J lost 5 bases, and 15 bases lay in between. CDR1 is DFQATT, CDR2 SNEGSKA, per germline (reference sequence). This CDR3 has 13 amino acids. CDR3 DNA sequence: TGCAGTGCTCCGGATCAGGGAAATACTGAAGCTTTCTTT. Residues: CSAPDQGNTEAFF.

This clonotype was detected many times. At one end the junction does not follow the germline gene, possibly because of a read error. CDR3: CSAGETQYF. The CDR3 coding sequence is TGCAGTGCTGGAGAGACCCAGTACTTC. This chain joins TRBV20-1 and TRBJ2-5, with D unclear. Germline assignment: CDR1 DFQATT and CDR2 SNEGSKA (reference sequence). CDR3 length equals 9 residues.

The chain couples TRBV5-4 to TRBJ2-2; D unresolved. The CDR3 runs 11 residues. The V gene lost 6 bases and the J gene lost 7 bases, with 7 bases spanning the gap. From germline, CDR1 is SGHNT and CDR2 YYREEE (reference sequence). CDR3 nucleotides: TGTGCCAGCAACCAGAACGGGGAGCTGTTTTTT. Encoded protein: CASNQNGELFF.

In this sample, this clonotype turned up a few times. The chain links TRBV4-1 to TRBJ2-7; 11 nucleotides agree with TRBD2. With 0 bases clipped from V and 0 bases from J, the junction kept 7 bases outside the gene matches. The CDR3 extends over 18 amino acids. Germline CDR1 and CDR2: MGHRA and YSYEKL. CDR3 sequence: CASSQDPSGRLSSYEQYF. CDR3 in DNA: TGCGCCAGCAGCCAAGATCCTAGCGGGAGGTTGAGCTCCTACGAGCAGTACTTC.

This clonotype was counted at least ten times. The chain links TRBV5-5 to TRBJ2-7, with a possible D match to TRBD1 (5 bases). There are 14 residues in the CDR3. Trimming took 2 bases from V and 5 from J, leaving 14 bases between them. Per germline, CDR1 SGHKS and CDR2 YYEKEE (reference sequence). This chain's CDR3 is CASSFERGNDEQYF. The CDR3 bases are TGTGCCAGCAGCTTTGAAAGGGGAAATGACGAGCAGTACTTC.

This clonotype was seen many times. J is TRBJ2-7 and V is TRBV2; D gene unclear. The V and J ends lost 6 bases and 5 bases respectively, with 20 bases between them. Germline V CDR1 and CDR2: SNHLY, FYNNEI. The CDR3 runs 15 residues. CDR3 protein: CASRPLVATGDEQYF. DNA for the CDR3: TGTGCCAGCAGGCCCCTAGTGGCGACTGGGGACGAGCAGTACTTC. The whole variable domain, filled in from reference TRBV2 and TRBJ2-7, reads EPEVTQTPSHQVTQMGQEVILRCVPISNHLYFYWYRQILGQKVEFLVSFYNNEISEKSEIFDDQFSVERPDGSNFTLKIRSTKLEDSAMYFCASRPLVATGDEQYFGPGTRLTVT.

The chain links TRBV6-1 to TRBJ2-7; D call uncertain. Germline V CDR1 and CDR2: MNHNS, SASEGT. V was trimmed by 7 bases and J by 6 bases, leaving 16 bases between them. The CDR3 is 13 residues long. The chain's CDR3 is CASIGGLGFEQYF. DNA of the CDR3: TGTGCCAGCATTGGCGGTCTGGGTTTCGAGCAGTACTTC.

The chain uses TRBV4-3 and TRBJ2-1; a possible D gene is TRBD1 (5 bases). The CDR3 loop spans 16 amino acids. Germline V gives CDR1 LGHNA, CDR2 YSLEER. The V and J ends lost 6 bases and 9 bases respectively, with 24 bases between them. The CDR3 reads CASSDFQYSVRGEQFF. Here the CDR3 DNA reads TGCGCCAGCAGTGACTTCCAATACTCAGTAAGGGGTGAGCAGTTCTTC.

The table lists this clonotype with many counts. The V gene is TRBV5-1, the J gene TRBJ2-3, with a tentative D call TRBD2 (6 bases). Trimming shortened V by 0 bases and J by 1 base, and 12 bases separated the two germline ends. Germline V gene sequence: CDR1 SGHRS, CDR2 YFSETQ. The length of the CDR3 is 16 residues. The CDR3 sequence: CASSLESGLRTDTQYF. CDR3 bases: TGCGCCAGCAGCTTGGAAAGCGGGCTACGCACAGATACGCAGTATTTT.

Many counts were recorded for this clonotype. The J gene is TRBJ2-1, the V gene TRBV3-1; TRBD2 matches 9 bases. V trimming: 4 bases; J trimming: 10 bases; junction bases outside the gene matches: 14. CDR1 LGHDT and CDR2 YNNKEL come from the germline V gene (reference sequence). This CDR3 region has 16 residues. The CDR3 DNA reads TGTGCCAGCAGCCGCGGCTTGGGACTAGCCGTAAACGAGCAGTTCTTC. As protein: CASSRGLGLAVNEQFF.

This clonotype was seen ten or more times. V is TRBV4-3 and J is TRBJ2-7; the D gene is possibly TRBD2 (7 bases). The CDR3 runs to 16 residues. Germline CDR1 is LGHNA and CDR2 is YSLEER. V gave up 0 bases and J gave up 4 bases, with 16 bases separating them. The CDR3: CASSQDQAAGQYEQYF. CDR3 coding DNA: TGCGCCAGCAGCCAAGATCAAGCAGCGGGACAATACGAGCAGTACTTC.